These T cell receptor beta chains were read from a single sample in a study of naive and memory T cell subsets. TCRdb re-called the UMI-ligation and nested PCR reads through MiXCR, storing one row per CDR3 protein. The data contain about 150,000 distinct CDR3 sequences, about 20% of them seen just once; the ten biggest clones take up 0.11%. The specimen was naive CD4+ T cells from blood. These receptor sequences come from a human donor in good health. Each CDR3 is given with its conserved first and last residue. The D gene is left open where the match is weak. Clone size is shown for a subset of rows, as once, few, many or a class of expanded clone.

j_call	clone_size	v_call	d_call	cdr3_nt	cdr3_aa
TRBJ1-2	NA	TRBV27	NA	TGTGCCAGCAGTTTATCCGTGGGTGGCAGCCCCTCATATGGCCACACCTTC	CASSLSVGGSPSYGHTF
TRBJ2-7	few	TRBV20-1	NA	TGCAGTGCTAGAGGGTACACTCCCTACGAGCAGTACTTC	CSARGYTPYEQYF
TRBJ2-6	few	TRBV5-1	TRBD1	TGCGCCAGCAGCTCGCCGGACAGGGGGCCTCCTGGGGCCAACGTCCTGACTTTC	CASSSPDRGPPGANVLTF
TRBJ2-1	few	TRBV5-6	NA	TGTGCCAGCAGCCGTACGAGAAACAGGGCCAATGAGCAGTTCTTC	CASSRTRNRANEQFF
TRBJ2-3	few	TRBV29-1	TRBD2	TGCAGCGTCCGACTAGCGACTAGCACAGATACGCAGTATTTT	CSVRLATSTDTQYF
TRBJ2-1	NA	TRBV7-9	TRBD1	TGTGCCAGCAGCTTAGCGGGACAGCATATATCCTACAATGAGCAGTTCTTC	CASSLAGQHISYNEQFF
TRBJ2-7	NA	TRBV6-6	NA	TGTGCCAGCTCCAATACGGCGGAGAGCCGCTACGAGCAGTACTTC	CASSNTAESRYEQYF
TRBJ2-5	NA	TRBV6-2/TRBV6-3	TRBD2	TGTGCCAGCAATTATGCGGGAGCCTCAGAGACCCAGTACTTC	CASNYAGASETQYF
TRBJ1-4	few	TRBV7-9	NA	TGTGCCAGCAGCTTAGCGGGGGCCGCTAATGAAAAACTGTTTTTT	CASSLAGAANEKLFF
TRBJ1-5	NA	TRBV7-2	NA	TGTGCCAGCAGCTTACTTAACAGGGCGAATCAGCCCCAGCATTTT	CASSLLNRANQPQHF
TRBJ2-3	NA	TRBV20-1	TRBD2	TGCAGTGCTTTTGGACTAGCGGACTACACAGATACGCAGTATTTT	CSAFGLADYTDTQYF
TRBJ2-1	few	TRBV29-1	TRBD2	TGCAGCGTTGGAGGACTAGCGGGAGTGGCTGAGCAGTTCTTC	CSVGGLAGVAEQFF
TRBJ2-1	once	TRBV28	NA	TGTGCCAGCAGTATACCGACTCCTAAGCAGTTCTTC	CASSIPTPKQFF
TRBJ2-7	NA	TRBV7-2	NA	TGTGCCAGCAGCTTAGTTACGGGCTTGTTGGACGAGCAGTACTTC	CASSLVTGLLDEQYF
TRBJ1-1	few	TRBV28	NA	TGTGCCAGCAGGACGACAGCCAACACTGAAGCTTTCTTT	CASRTTANTEAFF
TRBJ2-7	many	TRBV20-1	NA	TGCAGTGCTAGAGGAGTCTTGTACGAGCAGTACTTC	CSARGVLYEQYF
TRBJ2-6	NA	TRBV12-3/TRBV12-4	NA	TGTGCCAGCAGTTTCCTAGGGGCCAACGTCCTGACTTTC	CASSFLGANVLTF
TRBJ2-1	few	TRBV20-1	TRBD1	TGCAGTACAGAGAGGGGGCAGGGATACAATGAGCAGTTCTTC	CSTERGQGYNEQFF
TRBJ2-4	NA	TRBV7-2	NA	TGTGCCAGCAGCTTAGGGAGTGGAGGGGTAGGGGCCAAAAACATTCAGTACTTC	CASSLGSGGVGAKNIQYF
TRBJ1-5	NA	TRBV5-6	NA	TGTGCCAGCAGCCGAAACCAGGGGACGAGGAGCAATCAGCCCCAGCATTTT	CASSRNQGTRSNQPQHF
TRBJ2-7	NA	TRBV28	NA	TGTGCCAGCAGTTTAAGGGGCCCCTCCTACGAGCAGTACTTC	CASSLRGPSYEQYF
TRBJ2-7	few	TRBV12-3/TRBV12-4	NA	TGTGCCAGCAGTCCGCGCCCTCGGGAGCAGTACTTC	CASSPRPREQYF
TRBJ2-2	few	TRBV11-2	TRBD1	TGTGCCAGCAGCTCGGACAGGGCCACCGGGGAGCTGTTTTTT	CASSSDRATGELFF
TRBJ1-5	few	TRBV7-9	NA	TGTGCCAGCAGCTCAGGTGACCAAAACTTTCTGCATTTT	CASSSGDQNFLHF
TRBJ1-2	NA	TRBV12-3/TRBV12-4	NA	TGTGCCAGCAGACCGGCGGGAGACTATGGCTACACCTTC	CASRPAGDYGYTF